A selection of T cell receptor beta chains follows, all from one sample in a study of early T cells in non-severe SARS-CoV-2 infection. TCRdb reanalysed the 5' RACE reads using MiXCR and keeps one entry per CDR3 protein. The sample has around 84,000 distinct CDR3 sequences, about 9.4% seen once. The material was whole blood, obtained at baseline. The receptors come from an adult who was a healthcare worker with PCR-confirmed SARS-CoV-2 infection or an uninfected control (not recorded which). CDR3s include the opening cysteine and the closing phenylalanine or tryptophan. A D gene is named only where the DNA matches it firmly. Some rows mark clone size as missing; the rest say once, few, many or name a class of expanded clone.

D	J	size	V	DNA	CDR3
NA	TRBJ1-4	NA	TRBV3-1	TGTGCCAGCAGCCAACGGGGAAGTGAAAAACTGTTTTTT	CASSQRGSEKLFF
NA	TRBJ2-1	many	TRBV7-2	TGTGCCAGCAGCTTAGGGGTAGGGACAGCGGGGCTCAGCTCCTACAATGAGCAGTTCTTC	CASSLGVGTAGLSSYNEQFF
NA	TRBJ2-3	many	TRBV19	TGTGCCACGGGGAAGGCAGATACGCAGTATTTT	CATGKADTQYF
TRBD2	TRBJ2-7	many	TRBV13	TGTGCCAGCAGCTTAGGCCCCTCGAGCGGGAGAGGGTCCTACGAGCAGTACTTC	CASSLGPSSGRGSYEQYF
TRBD2	TRBJ2-3	few	TRBV4-1	TGCGCCAGCAGCCAAGAGTTAAGCGGAACCGGGAGGACAGATACGCAGTATTTT	CASSQELSGTGRTDTQYF
NA	TRBJ1-2	few	TRBV20-1	TGCAGTTCCGCCCTGAACTATGGCTACACCTTC	CSSALNYGYTF
NA	TRBJ2-5	few	TRBV2	TGTGCCAGCAGTGAAGTGCTCCAAGAGACCCAGTACTTC	CASSEVLQETQYF
TRBD2	TRBJ2-1	NA	TRBV5-4	TGTGCCAGCAGCTTGTATGCGGGAGAAGAGCAGTTCTTC	CASSLYAGEEQFF
NA	TRBJ2-1	many	TRBV11-2	TGTGCCAGCAGCCCTAATGGGGGGCTAGCCTACAATGAGCAGTTCTTC	CASSPNGGLAYNEQFF
NA	TRBJ1-4	many	TRBV28	TGTGCCAGCAGTCCCCCCGGGACCCTTGAGGAAAAACTGTTTTTT	CASSPPGTLEEKLFF
NA	TRBJ2-5	NA	TRBV28	TGTGCCAGCGGATCTTCAGGGTCCCAAGAGACCCAGTACTTC	CASGSSGSQETQYF
TRBD2	TRBJ2-1	NA	TRBV20-1	TGCAGTGCTAGGGGCTTAAATAGCGGGCGCTACCACAATGAGCAGTTCTTC	CSARGLNSGRYHNEQFF
TRBD1	TRBJ2-1	NA	TRBV18	TGTGCCAGCACCCGGGACAGCCAGAACAATGAGCAGTTCTTC	CASTRDSQNNEQFF
TRBD2	TRBJ2-1	NA	TRBV5-1	TGCGCCAGCAGCTCCTTAGCGGGAGCTATCGGAGACAATGAGCAGTTCTTC	CASSSLAGAIGDNEQFF
NA	TRBJ1-5	few	TRBV10-3	TGTGCCATCAGGGGGGACACCGCTAGCAATCAGCCCCAGCATTTT	CAIRGDTASNQPQHF
NA	TRBJ1-1	few	TRBV29-1	TGCAGCGTTGAAGATCTCCGGGTTATGAACACTGAAGCTTTCTTT	CSVEDLRVMNTEAFF
NA	TRBJ2-7	NA	TRBV28	TGTGCCAGCAGTTTAGGAGGGGGAAGTTCCGAGCAGTACTTC	CASSLGGGSSEQYF
NA	TRBJ1-1	once	TRBV28	TGTGCCAGCAGTTTACTTGGACCAGGAAACACTGAAGCTTTCTTT	CASSLLGPGNTEAFF
NA	TRBJ2-1	few	TRBV29-1	TGCAGCAGCAAAGCGGAGAGCTCCTACAATGAGCAGTTCTTC	CSSKAESSYNEQFF
NA	TRBJ2-7	NA	TRBV5-1	TGCGCCAGCAGCTTGGACAGGATCTACGAGCAGTACTTC	CASSLDRIYEQYF
NA	TRBJ2-3	many	TRBV20-1	TGCAGTGCTAGACCTCCCGGGACGAGGACGCAGTATTTT	CSARPPGTRTQYF
TRBD2	TRBJ2-6	many	TRBV5-1	TGCGCCAGCAGCAGCGGGAGCTCCTCTGGGGCCAACGTCCTGACTTTC	CASSSGSSSGANVLTF
NA	TRBJ2-7	few	TRBV4-1	TGCGCCAGCAGCCAAGATGTCAAGGGGCACAACGCCTACGAGCAGTACTTC	CASSQDVKGHNAYEQYF
TRBD2	TRBJ2-5	NA	TRBV10-3	TGTGCCATCAGTGTTAGCGGGCCTGAGACCCAGTACTTC	CAISVSGPETQYF
TRBD1	TRBJ2-7	many	TRBV18	TGTGCCAGCTCACCAGGGACAGGCCGCGAGCAGTACTTC	CASSPGTGREQYF
NA	TRBJ1-2	NA	TRBV10-3	TGTGCCATCAGTGAGTCGGAGGGTCTGGCCTATGGCTACACCTTC	CAISESEGLAYGYTF
TRBD2	TRBJ2-1	NA	TRBV4-1	TGCGCCAGCAGCCAAGATCTGGCTAGCGGGAGTGATGAGCAGTTCTTC	CASSQDLASGSDEQFF
NA	TRBJ2-5	few	TRBV7-3	TGTGCCAGCAGCTTAAATCTCGTCCAGACCCAGTACTTC	CASSLNLVQTQYF
NA	TRBJ2-7	few	TRBV27	TGTGCCAGCAGCTATGGGAAGACGCTAGGGAAAGTTCCGACCTACGAGCAGTACTTC	CASSYGKTLGKVPTYEQYF
NA	TRBJ2-1	NA	TRBV6-6	TGTGCCAGCAGTTCCCCCCCCCCCGGGAGCTCCTACAATGAGCAGTTCTTC	CASSSPPPGSSYNEQFF
NA	TRBJ2-7	NA	TRBV30	TGTGCCTGGAGCCCGGGCCTCCCACCGGACGAGCAGTACTTC	CAWSPGLPPDEQYF
TRBD1	TRBJ1-2	few	TRBV5-4	TGTGCCAGCAGCGGCTACACACAGGGGAAAGATGGCTACACCTTC	CASSGYTQGKDGYTF
TRBD2	TRBJ2-1	NA	TRBV6-5	TGTGCCAGCACCGCGGGGGAGCATGAGCAGTTCTTC	CASTAGEHEQFF
NA	TRBJ2-2	few	TRBV14	TGTGCCAGCAGGCCCGGTCGGAGCGGGGAGCTGTTTTTT	CASRPGRSGELFF
TRBD2	TRBJ2-7	many	TRBV28	TGTGCCAGCAGACTAGCGGGGCCCTACGAGCAGTACTTC	CASRLAGPYEQYF
TRBD1	TRBJ1-1	few	TRBV5-4	TGTGCCAGCAGCTTACAGGGGATGAACACTGAAGCTTTCTTT	CASSLQGMNTEAFF
NA	TRBJ2-3	many	TRBV6-5	TGTGCCAGCAGTTACGGTGTGGGTAGCGGAGATACGCAGTATTTT	CASSYGVGSGDTQYF
TRBD1	TRBJ2-5	few	TRBV4-2	TGTGCCAGCAGCCAAGCGGGACAGACTAACCAAGAGACCCAGTACTTC	CASSQAGQTNQETQYF
NA	TRBJ2-7	NA	TRBV6-5	TGTGCCAGCAGTTTCAGAGTAAACTACGAGCAGTACTTC	CASSFRVNYEQYF
NA	TRBJ2-7	NA	TRBV12-3/TRBV12-4	TGTGCCAGCAGTTCCCTGGGCTCCTACGAGCAGTACTTC	CASSSLGSYEQYF
TRBD2	TRBJ2-7	NA	TRBV5-1	TGCGCCAGCAGCTTGGACGTGACTAGCGGCTACGAGCAGTACTTC	CASSLDVTSGYEQYF
NA	TRBJ2-3	NA	TRBV7-6	TGTGCCAGCAGCTTAGCGCGAGCAGATACGCAGTATTTT	CASSLARADTQYF
TRBD2	TRBJ2-1	few	TRBV20-1	TGCAGTGCTAATCCTAGCGGGAGATCCTACAATGAGCAGTTCTTC	CSANPSGRSYNEQFF
NA	TRBJ1-5	few	TRBV6-4	TGTGCCAGCAGCGAGGGGCTTTATCAGCCCCAGCATTTT	CASSEGLYQPQHF
TRBD2	TRBJ2-1	NA	TRBV7-2	TGTGCCAGCACCATAGAGGGCGGGAGGGCCCTCAATGAGCAGTTCTTC	CASTIEGGRALNEQFF